These T cell receptor beta chains were read from a single sample in a study of blood T cell repertoires in COVID-19. Data came from immunoSEQ multiplex PCR; TCRdb stores just in-frame clones and leaves some out. The sample holds about 160,000 clones; roughly 84% are singletons and the top ten take 2.9%. The sample comprised peripheral blood. These receptor sequences come from a woman aged 55-69 years with acute or convalescent COVID-19. CDR3s include the opening cysteine and the closing phenylalanine or tryptophan. D genes are given only for firm matches. Clone sizes are given selectively: once, few, many, or a class where the clone is expanded.

>NA|TRBJ2-1|TRBV7-7|NA
CASSFSHQANEQFF
TGTGCTAGCAGCTTTTCGCACCAAGCCAATGAGCAGTTCTTC
>NA|TRBJ1-1|TRBV18|NA
CASSPSRSGAEAFF
TGTGCCAGCTCACCATCCCGTTCAGGGGCTGAAGCTTTCTTT
>NA|TRBJ1-4|TRBV18|NA
CASSPPGGEKLFF
TGTGCCAGCTCACCCCCGGGAGGGGAAAAACTGTTTTTT
>NA|TRBJ1-5|TRBV1|NA
CTSSRARRRGNQPQHF
TGCACCAGCAGTCGAGCGCGGCGTAGGGGTAATCAGCCCCAGCATTTT
>NA|TRBJ1-1|TRBV28|NA
CASSSTANTEAFF
TGTGCCAGCAGTTCCACAGCGAACACTGAAGCTTTCTTT
>NA|TRBJ2-5|TRBV5-4|NA
CASSTRDFQETQYF
TGTGCCAGCAGCACCCGGGACTTCCAAGAGACCCAGTACTTC
>TRBD2|TRBJ2-2|TRBV19|NA
CASKPAGGPRTGELFF
TGTGCCAGTAAGCCAGCGGGGGGGCCTCGAACCGGGGAGCTGTTTTTT
>TRBD1|TRBJ1-1|TRBV6-2/TRBV6-3|NA
CASSLGTGVMNTEAFF
TGTGCCAGCAGTCTCGGGACAGGGGTAATGAACACTGAAGCTTTCTTT
>TRBD1|TRBJ1-6|TRBV4-3|NA
CASSQVRGGAGNSPLHF
TGCGCCAGCAGCCAAGTTAGAGGGGGCGCAGGAAATTCACCCCTCCACTTT
>TRBD1|TRBJ1-6|TRBV19|NA
CASRDRGNSPLHF
TGTGCCAGCAGGGACAGGGGTAATTCACCCCTCCACTTT
>TRBD1|TRBJ1-6|TRBV7-9|NA
CASSASGTGTSPLHF
TGTGCCAGCAGCGCCTCCGGGACAGGGACTTCACCCCTCCACTTT
>TRBD1|TRBJ1-2|TRBV28|NA
CASSRATGGRFYGYTF
TGTGCCAGCAGTCGAGCTACAGGGGGTAGGTTCTATGGCTACACCTTC
>NA|TRBJ1-1|TRBV7-9|NA
CASSSEAGVTEAFF
TGTGCCAGCAGCTCCGAGGCCGGGGTAACTGAAGCTTTCTTT
>NA|TRBJ2-2|TRBV19|NA
CASSIEAGKNTGELFF
TGTGCCAGTAGTATAGAAGCAGGGAAAAACACCGGGGAGCTGTTTTTT
>NA|TRBJ2-1|TRBV7-9|NA
CASSLTSQGLNEQFF
TGTGCCAGCAGCTTGACCAGTCAGGGCCTCAATGAGCAGTTCTTC
>TRBD1|TRBJ1-6|TRBV19|NA
CASSGQALLSALHF
TGTGCCAGTAGTGGACAGGCGCTACTTTCGGCCCTCCACTTT
>TRBD2|TRBJ2-1|TRBV11-2|once
CASSPRLAGINEQFF
TGTGCCAGCAGCCCCCGACTAGCGGGGATCAATGAGCAGTTCTTC
>NA|TRBJ1-2|TRBV7-3|NA
CASSSSHGGRTGYTF
TGTGCCAGCAGCTCCTCCCACGGGGGGCGAACTGGCTACACCTTC